The rows below give T cell receptor beta chains drawn from one sample of a study of shared clonotypes between healthy human individuals. Only in-frame clones appear in the TCRdb table, and some are missing; sequencing was by immunoSEQ multiplex PCR. The sample has hundreds of thousands of clones, around 97% seen once. The sequenced sample consisted of naive CD4+ T cells sorted from blood. These receptors were obtained from a woman between 25 and 40 years old in good health. Both conserved end residues are part of each CDR3.

v_gene: TRBV10-3
j_gene: TRBJ1-3
CDR3aa: CAITPSSGNTIYF

v_gene: TRBV6-5
j_gene: TRBJ2-5
CDR3aa: CASSFQQEETQYF

v_gene: TRBV9
j_gene: TRBJ1-2
CDR3aa: CASSVGFRTGVYGYTF

v_gene: TRBV10-3
j_gene: TRBJ1-5
CDR3aa: CAISDRDRDQPQHF

v_gene: TRBV5-1
j_gene: TRBJ2-5
CDR3aa: CASSLQGLASETQYF

v_gene: TRBV18
j_gene: TRBJ1-1
CDR3aa: CASSPDGQLNTEAFF

v_gene: TRBV19
j_gene: TRBJ2-1
CDR3aa: CASSMFGDNEQFF

v_gene: TRBV2
j_gene: TRBJ2-3
CDR3aa: CASSELSKGPDTQYF

v_gene: TRBV2
j_gene: TRBJ2-7
CDR3aa: CASRVTAYEQYF

v_gene: TRBV6-4
j_gene: TRBJ2-1
CDR3aa: CASSDGFLGEQFF

v_gene: TRBV19
j_gene: TRBJ1-5
CDR3aa: CASSTNTGAGQPQHF

v_gene: TRBV28
j_gene: TRBJ1-3
CDR3aa: CASSFSFSGNTIYF

v_gene: TRBV29-1
j_gene: -
CDR3aa: CSVSRPSGRSYEQYF

v_gene: TRBV6-5
j_gene: TRBJ1-5
CDR3aa: CASSYSGDHQPQHF